The 14 T cell receptor beta chains given below trace back to one sample, sequenced in a study of Ad26.COV2.S vaccination and SARS-CoV-2 variants. TCRdb's copy holds only in-frame clones and misses some; the assay was immunoSEQ multiplex PCR. The table has roughly 700,000 clones, about 89% seen once. The sample's treatment: roughly 19 received Ad26.COV2.S at low or high dose, single or two shots; about 5 received placebo; per-sample allocation not given. Sample collection was performed on day 63 after the first vaccine or placebo injection. The starting material was peripheral blood, obtained in a trial of Ad26.COV2.S vaccine versus placebo. Receptor source: a person aged 18-60 years who received the Ad26.COV2.S COVID-19 vaccine or a placebo.

This clone was observed a handful of times. This rearrangement joins TRBV27 to TRBJ2-7; TRBD2 matches 7 bases. From germline, CDR1 is MNHEY and CDR2 SMNVEV (reference sequence). The CDR3 is 14 amino acids. After removal of 6 bases from V and 2 bases from J, the junction contained 7 bases not matched to a gene. DNA for the CDR3: TGTGCCAGCAGACCGCGGGGGACTGCCTACGAGCAGTACTTC. Protein: CASRPRGTAYEQYF.

The chain uses TRBV12-3 or TRBV12-4 and TRBJ1-2; D gene ambiguous. The germline V and J ends were trimmed by 8 bases and 7 bases, with 11 bases remaining between them. This CDR3 is built from 11 residues. The DNA of the CDR3 is TGTGCCAGCGGAGAAGGGTTTGGCTACACCTTC. As protein: CASGEGFGYTF.

This clone has only a few counts. The chain recombines TRBV3-1 (or the pseudogene TRBV3-2) with TRBJ2-7; a possible D gene is TRBD1 (5 bases). Germline CDR1 is LGHDT and CDR2 is YNNKEL (reference sequence). The CDR3 length is 14 residues. The V and J ends lost 4 bases and 2 bases respectively, with 12 bases between them. This CDR3 is CASSLGHSTYEQYF. The CDR3 coding sequence is TGTGCCAGCAGCCTGGGGCACAGCACCTACGAGCAGTACTTC.

V usage is TRBV7-9 and J usage is TRBJ2-7; 11 bases map to TRBD1. Germline V lookup: CDR1 SEHNR, CDR2 FQNEAQ (reference sequence). The CDR3 loop spans 14 amino acids. Trimming took 5 bases from V and 5 from J; bases not matched to a gene: 5. CDR3 sequence: CASSPWTGGDEQYF. The DNA for the CDR3 is TGTGCCAGCAGCCCCTGGACAGGGGGCGACGAGCAGTACTTC.

This clone has more than one count but fewer than ten. The gene calls are TRBV11-2 and TRBJ1-1; unclear D gene. In germline, CDR1 is SGHAT, CDR2 FQNNGV. The CDR3 runs 13 residues. The ends were cut back, 5 bases at V and 0 bases at J, with 7 bases in the middle. The CDR3 spells CASSKTVNTEAFF. In nucleotides, the CDR3 is TGTGCCAGCAGCAAGACGGTGAACACTGAAGCTTTCTTT.

The chain links TRBV6-6 to TRBJ2-3, with TRBD2 matching 12 bases. CDR1 MNHNY and CDR2 SVGAGI come from the germline V gene (reference sequence). The CDR3 has 15 residues. The junction had 7 bases not matched to a gene; V was cut back by 7 bases and J by 5 bases. CDR3 amino acids: CASTLAGGQGDTQYF. CDR3 sequence (DNA): TGTGCCAGCACTCTAGCGGGGGGGCAGGGAGATACGCAGTATTTT.

This clone was observed a single time. The chain is built from TRBV3-1 (or the pseudogene TRBV3-2) and TRBJ1-2; D is ambiguous. V was clipped by 2 bases and J by 2 bases, with 9 bases between them. This CDR3 has 14 residues. CDR1 LGHDT and CDR2 YNNKEL come from the germline V gene (reference sequence). CDR3 loop: CASSQRSGNYGYTF. The CDR3 coding sequence is TGTGCCAGCAGCCAAAGATCCGGGAACTATGGCTACACCTTC.

The J gene is TRBJ2-7, the V gene TRBV4-3, with D unclear. Per the germline V gene, CDR1 is LGHNA and CDR2 is YSLEER. Trimming left V 0 bases short and J 3 bases short, with 9 bases between. This CDR3 has 14 amino acids. The CDR3 protein is CASSQDVGSYEQYF. Written as DNA, the CDR3 is TGCGCCAGCAGCCAAGATGTGGGTAGCTACGAGCAGTACTTC.

This sequence joins TRBV29-1 and TRBJ2-7; TRBD1 matches 7 bases. The CDR3 consists of 13 residues. CDR1 and CDR2 (germline): SQVTM, ANQGSEA. V trimming: 6 bases; J trimming: 6 bases; junction bases outside the gene matches: 11. The CDR3 sequence is CSVSQGFRVEQYF. CDR3 bases: TGCAGCGTATCACAGGGGTTTAGGGTCGAGCAGTACTTC.

This clone was seen a single time. J is TRBJ2-2 and V is TRBV10-3; D not resolved. This CDR3 region has 14 residues. Trimming left V 8 bases short and J 1 base short, with 11 bases between. Looked up from germline, CDR1 is ENHRY and CDR2 is SYGVKD. DNA for the CDR3: TGTGCCATCCCCAAGCAGCTGAACACCGGGGAGCTGTTTTTT. Translated: CAIPKQLNTGELFF.

The chain has TRBV27 and TRBJ1-2; maybe TRBD1 (6 bases). The germline V gene encodes CDR1 MNHEY and CDR2 SMNVEV (reference sequence). CDR3 length: 16 residues. V lost 6 bases, J lost 4 bases, and 21 bases lay in between. CDR3 DNA sequence: TGTGCCAGCAGCCCAATCGGGGGCGGTGGAGGCTATGGCTACACCTTC. Encoded protein: CASSPIGGGGGYGYTF.

This chain uses TRBV6-6 with TRBJ1-5; D ambiguous. The CDR3 has 12 amino acids. Germline values: CDR1 MNHNY, CDR2 SVGAGI (reference sequence). The V and J ends lost 5 bases and 9 bases respectively, with 11 bases between them. CDR3 protein: CASSPEIWPQHF. CDR3 sequence (DNA): TGTGCCAGCAGTCCCGAGATTTGGCCCCAGCATTTT.

The rearrangement joins TRBV19 to TRBJ1-1; D possibly corresponds to TRBD1 (5 bases). Between the trimmed V and J ends, which lost 5 bases and 1 base, there was a span of 23 bases. CDR1 is LNHDA, CDR2 SQIVND, per germline (reference sequence). The CDR3 is 18 residues long. CDR3 in amino acids: CASSPRSQGGGENTEAFF. In DNA, the CDR3 is TGTGCCAGTAGTCCTCGCTCTCAGGGTGGAGGGGAGAACACTGAAGCTTTCTTT.

The chain employs TRBV13 and TRBJ2-4; no clear D. This CDR3 spans 13 amino acids. CDR1 and CDR2 (germline): PRHDT, FYEKMQ (reference sequence). V was trimmed by 4 bases and J by 9 bases, leaving 13 bases between them. CDR3 amino acids: CASSSIPTGIQYF. The CDR3 coding sequence is TGTGCCAGCAGCTCCATTCCTACCGGCATTCAGTACTTC. The whole variable domain, filled in from reference TRBV13 and TRBJ2-4, reads AAGVIQSPRHLIKEKRETATLKCYPIPRHDTVYWYQQGPGQDPQFLISFYEKMQSDKGSIPDRFSAQQFSDYHSELNMSSLELGDSALYFCASSSIPTGIQYFGAGTRLSVL.